Following are 13 T cell receptor beta chains from one sample sequenced in a study of CD8+ T cells in alopecia areata. Isolated RNA was reverse transcribed into cDNA used as the sequencing template. Sequencing was performed with immunoSEQ multiplex PCR; in TCRdb, only in-frame clones are kept and a portion is missing. The sample contains about 260,000 clones, approximately 60% of which appear only once. Stated treatment: oral pan-JAK inhibitor, 5-10 mg twice daily. This material consisted of CD4+ T cells sorted from blood, taken around week 54, from a patient treated with tofacitinib. The receptors were gathered from a human donor with alopecia areata.

This clone was counted between two and nine times. V usage is TRBV19 and J usage is TRBJ2-7, with 10 positions matching TRBD1. Trimming removed 10 bases from V and 0 bases from J; junction bases left unmatched: 9. CDR1 and CDR2 (germline): LNHDA, SQIVND (reference sequence). The CDR3 runs 15 residues. Here the CDR3 DNA reads TGTGCCACCAAGGAGTGGACAGGGGGCTCCTACGAGCAGTACTTC. Translating gives CATKEWTGGSYEQYF.

The V and J genes are TRBV30 and TRBJ2-1; TRBD2 matches 7 bases. This CDR3 comprises 12 residues. Germline CDR1 reads GTSNPN; CDR2 reads SVGIG (reference sequence). Trimming removed 3 bases from V and 9 bases from J; junction bases left unmatched: 5. The CDR3 loop reads CAWRLGTIEQFF. CDR3 coding DNA: TGTGCCTGGAGGCTCGGGACTATTGAGCAGTTCTTC.

The table lists this clone with many counts. The chain carries TRBV7-8 and TRBJ2-5; 12 nucleotides align to TRBD2. V was clipped by 5 bases and J by 5 bases; unmatched bases: 9. CDR1 and CDR2 (germline): SGHVS, FQNEAQ. CDR3 size: 16 residues. DNA of the CDR3: TGTGCCAGCAGCCCGCTAGCGGGGGGGCCGGGGGAGACCCAGTACTTC. The encoded protein is CASSPLAGGPGETQYF.

This chain joins TRBV9 and TRBJ1-1, with no clear D. The CDR3 is 12 amino acids. CDR1 is SGDLS and CDR2 is YYNGEE in the germline V gene. V dropped 7 bases and J dropped 3 bases, with 10 bases sitting between them. The CDR3 sequence is CASAGDYTEAFF. The CDR3, as DNA: TGTGCCAGCGCCGGGGATTACACTGAAGCTTTCTTT. The full variable domain, completed using reference TRBV9 and TRBJ1-1, is DSGVTQTPKHLITATGQRVTLRCSPRSGDLSVYWYQQSLDQGLQFLIQYYNGEERAKGNILERFSAQQFPDLHSELNLSSLELGDSALYFCASAGDYTEAFFGQGTRLTVV.

V and J are TRBV5-1 and TRBJ2-7; D is unresolved. In germline, CDR1 is SGHRS, CDR2 YFSETQ. V lost 7 bases and J lost 5, with 13 bases in between. The CDR3 consists of 12 residues. CDR3 nucleotides: TGCGCCAGCTCTAGGCCCAGCGACGAGCAGTACTTC. Its translation is CASSRPSDEQYF.

This chain uses TRBV18 with TRBJ2-6; no reliable D call. Trimming shortened V by 1 base and J by 0 bases, and 7 bases separated the two germline ends. Germline V gives CDR1 KGHSH, CDR2 LQKENI. This CDR3 has 16 amino acids. CDR3 region: CASSPLPGSGANVLTF. The CDR3 DNA follows: TGTGCCAGCTCACCACTGCCAGGCTCTGGGGCCAACGTCCTGACTTTC.

The chain links TRBV5-1 to TRBJ2-5, with D maybe TRBD2 (5 bases). The CDR3 has 15 residues. From germline, CDR1 is SGHRS and CDR2 YFSETQ. The germline V and J ends were trimmed by 4 bases and 1 base, with 14 bases remaining between them. CDR3 protein: CASSKDFRRQETQYF. The CDR3, as DNA: TGCGCCAGCAGCAAGGACTTTCGTCGCCAAGAGACCCAGTACTTC.

The J gene is TRBJ2-7, the V gene TRBV10-3, with a weak D call TRBD1 (7 bases). The CDR3 loop spans 13 amino acids. V gave up 4 bases and J gave up 5 bases, with 12 bases separating them. The germline V gene has CDR1 ENHRY and CDR2 SYGVKD. The CDR3 DNA is TGTGCCATCAGTGGGCAGGGGGAGGACGAGCAGTACTTC. Its translation: CAISGQGEDEQYF.

The chain is built from TRBV30 and TRBJ2-2; 9 positions match TRBD1. The CDR3 is 15 residues long. After removal of 3 bases from V and 6 bases from J, the junction contained 8 bases not matched to a gene. The germline V gene encodes CDR1 GTSNPN and CDR2 SVGIG (reference sequence). CDR3 nucleotide sequence: TGTGCCTGGAGAAACCGGGACAGGGTCCCCGGGGAGCTGTTTTTT. Its translation is CAWRNRDRVPGELFF.

Concerning this clone itself: Other DNA sequences in the same sample also yield this CDR3. The chain combines TRBV9 with TRBJ1-5; unclear D gene. Germline lookup yields CDR1 SGDLS and CDR2 YYNGEE. Trimming left V 0 bases short and J 9 bases short, with 7 bases between. The CDR3 runs to 12 residues. This chain's CDR3 is CASSVEGGPQHF. CDR3 DNA sequence: TGTGCCAGCAGCGTAGAGGGAGGGCCCCAGCATTTT.

This chain uses TRBV29-1 with TRBJ1-1; D remains unclear. Trimming took 3 bases from V and 1 from J, leaving 15 bases between them. CDR1 SQVTM and CDR2 ANQGSEA come from the germline V gene. CDR3 length: 15 residues. CDR3 bases: TGCAGCGTTGATGGGCGGGATCGGGGGAACACTGAAGCTTTCTTT. It translates to CSVDGRDRGNTEAFF.

The chain employs TRBV4-3 and TRBJ2-6; D ambiguous. Trimming left V 4 bases short and J 0 bases short, with 10 bases between. This CDR3 is 16 amino acids long. Per the germline V gene, CDR1 is LGHNA and CDR2 is YSLEER. DNA of the CDR3: TGCGCCAGCAGCCTCGGCGGACCCTCTGGGGCCAACGTCCTGACTTTC. Translation gives CASSLGGPSGANVLTF.

The V gene is TRBV6-5, the J gene TRBJ1-2; TRBD1 aligns across 7 bases. Unmatched junction bases numbered 2, after V lost 6 bases and J lost 1 base. The CDR3 length is 13 residues. CDR1 MNHEY and CDR2 SVGAGI come from the germline V gene. DNA of the CDR3: TGTGCCAGCAGGGACAGGATTAACTATGGCTACACCTTC. The encoded protein is CASRDRINYGYTF.